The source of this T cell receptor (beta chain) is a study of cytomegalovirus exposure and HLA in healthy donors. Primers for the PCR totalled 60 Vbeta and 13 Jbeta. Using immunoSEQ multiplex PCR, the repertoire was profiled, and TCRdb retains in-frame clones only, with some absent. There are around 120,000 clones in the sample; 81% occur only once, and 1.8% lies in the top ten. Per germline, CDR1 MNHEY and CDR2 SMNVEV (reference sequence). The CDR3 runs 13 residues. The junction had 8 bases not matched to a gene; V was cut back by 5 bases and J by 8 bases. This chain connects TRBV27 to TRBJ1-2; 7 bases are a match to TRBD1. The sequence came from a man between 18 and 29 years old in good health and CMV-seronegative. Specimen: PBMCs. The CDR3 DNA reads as TGTGCCAGCAGTCTGACAGGGATGAGGGGCTACACCTTC. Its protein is CASSLTGMRGYTF.